The clone carrying this TCR beta chain appeared a single time. Its antigen is currently unknown. With V trimmed by 5 bases and J by 5 bases, 12 bases remained unmatched. CDR3 length: 16 amino acids. Germline assignment: CDR1 SGHAT and CDR2 FQDESV (reference sequence). The source of the sample is a study of T cells in Graves' hyperthyroidism and ophthalmopathy. Across the study: The blood sample was taken at first diagnosis, before treatment began.

Amplification of TCR beta CDR3 regions used RNA as the template. TCR CDR3 regions were first amplified by RT-PCR with HTBI primers. TCRdb re-derived calls from the multiplex PCR reads in MiXCR, one entry per CDR3 protein. This table holds 500,000 to 750,000 distinct CDR3 sequences, approximately 15% found once. Study results and limitations: Ophthalmopathy got predicted by the model a median roughly 6.4 months before its onset.

The receptor comes from a woman aged 18-29 years with Graves' ophthalmopathy. The chain employs TRBV11-1 and TRBJ2-1; TRBD1 matches 7 bases. Sequences were obtained from blood. The CDR3, as DNA: TGTGCCAGCAGCGAGAAGCCGGGACAGCCCGACAATGAGCAGTTCTTC. Translated, it gives CASSEKPGQPDNEQFF.